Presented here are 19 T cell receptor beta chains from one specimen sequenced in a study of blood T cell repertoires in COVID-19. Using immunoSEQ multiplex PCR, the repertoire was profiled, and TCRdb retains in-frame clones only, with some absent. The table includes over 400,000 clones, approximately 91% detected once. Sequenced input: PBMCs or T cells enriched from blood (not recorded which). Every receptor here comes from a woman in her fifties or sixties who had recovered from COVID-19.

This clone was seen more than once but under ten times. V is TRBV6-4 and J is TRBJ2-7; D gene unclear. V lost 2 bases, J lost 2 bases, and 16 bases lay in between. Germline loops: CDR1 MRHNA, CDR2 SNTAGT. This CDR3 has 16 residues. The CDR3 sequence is CASSDLGSRIAYEQYV. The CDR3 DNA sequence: TGTGCCAGCAGTGACCTCGGGTCAAGAATAGCCTACGAGCAGTACGTC.

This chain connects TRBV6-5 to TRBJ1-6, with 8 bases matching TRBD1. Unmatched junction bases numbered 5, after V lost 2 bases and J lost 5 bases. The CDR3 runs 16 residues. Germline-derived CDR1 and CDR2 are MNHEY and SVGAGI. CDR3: CASSYPGQGNNSPLHF. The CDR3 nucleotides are TGTGCCAGCAGTTACCCCGGACAGGGAAATAATTCACCCCTCCACTTT.

Here the CDR3 reads CASRTQQGSVEQFF. CDR3 bases: TGTGCCAGCAGGACCCAACAGGGGTCTGTTGAGCAGTTCTTC. The chain uses TRBV2 and TRBJ2-1, with 7 bases matching TRBD1. Germline V gene data show CDR1 as SNHLY and CDR2 as FYNNEI. V gave up 6 bases and J gave up 9 bases; unmatched junction bases: 11. The CDR3 sequence is 14 residues long.

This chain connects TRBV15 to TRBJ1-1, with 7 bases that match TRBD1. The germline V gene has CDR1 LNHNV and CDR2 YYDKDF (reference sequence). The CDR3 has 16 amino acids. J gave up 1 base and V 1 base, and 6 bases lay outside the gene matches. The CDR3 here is CATSRVGGGGNTEAFF. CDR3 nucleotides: TGTGCCACCAGCAGAGTAGGGGGCGGAGGGAACACTGAAGCTTTCTTT.

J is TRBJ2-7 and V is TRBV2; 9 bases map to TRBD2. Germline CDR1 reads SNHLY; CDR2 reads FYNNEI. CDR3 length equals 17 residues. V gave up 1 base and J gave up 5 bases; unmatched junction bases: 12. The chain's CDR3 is CASSEEGGGAALDEQYF. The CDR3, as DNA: TGTGCCAGCAGTGAAGAGGGCGGGGGGGCCGCTCTGGACGAGCAGTACTTC.

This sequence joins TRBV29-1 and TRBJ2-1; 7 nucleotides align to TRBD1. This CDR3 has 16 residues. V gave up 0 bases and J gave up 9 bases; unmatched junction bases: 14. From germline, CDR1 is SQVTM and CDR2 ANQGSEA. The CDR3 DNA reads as TGCAGCGTTGAAGATCCAAGGACAGGAACGGTGCCTGAGCAGTTCTTC. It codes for CSVEDPRTGTVPEQFF.

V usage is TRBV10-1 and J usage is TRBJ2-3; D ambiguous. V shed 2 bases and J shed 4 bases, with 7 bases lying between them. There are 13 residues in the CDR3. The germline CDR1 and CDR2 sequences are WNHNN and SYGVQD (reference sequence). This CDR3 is CASSENLPDTQYF. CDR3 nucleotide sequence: TGCGCCAGCAGTGAGAACCTACCAGATACGCAGTATTTT.

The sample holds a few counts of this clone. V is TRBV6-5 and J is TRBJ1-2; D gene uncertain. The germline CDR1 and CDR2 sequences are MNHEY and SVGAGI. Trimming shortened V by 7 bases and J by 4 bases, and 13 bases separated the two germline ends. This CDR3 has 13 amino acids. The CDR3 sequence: CASTLQQTYGYTF. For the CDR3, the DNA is TGTGCCAGCACCCTACAGCAAACCTATGGCTACACCTTC.

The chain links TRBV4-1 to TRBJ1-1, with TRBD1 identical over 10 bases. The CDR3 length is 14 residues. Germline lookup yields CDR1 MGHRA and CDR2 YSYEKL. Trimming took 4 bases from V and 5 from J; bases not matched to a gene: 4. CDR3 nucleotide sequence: TGCGCCAGCAGCCCCCGGGACAGGGGAACTGAAGCTTTCTTT. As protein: CASSPRDRGTEAFF.

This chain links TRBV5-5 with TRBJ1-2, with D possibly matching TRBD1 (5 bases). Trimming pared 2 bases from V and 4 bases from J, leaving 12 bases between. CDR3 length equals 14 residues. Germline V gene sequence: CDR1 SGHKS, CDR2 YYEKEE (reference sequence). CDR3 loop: CASSFSSGIYGYTF. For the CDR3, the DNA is TGTGCCAGCAGCTTCTCCTCAGGGATCTATGGCTACACCTTC.

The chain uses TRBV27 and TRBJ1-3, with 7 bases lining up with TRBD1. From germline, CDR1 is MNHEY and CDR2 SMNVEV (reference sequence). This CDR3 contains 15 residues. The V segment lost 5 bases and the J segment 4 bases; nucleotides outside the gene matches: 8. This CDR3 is CASSPSGTAGNTIYF. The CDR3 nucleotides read TGTGCCAGCAGTCCCTCCGGGACAGCCGGAAACACCATATATTTT.

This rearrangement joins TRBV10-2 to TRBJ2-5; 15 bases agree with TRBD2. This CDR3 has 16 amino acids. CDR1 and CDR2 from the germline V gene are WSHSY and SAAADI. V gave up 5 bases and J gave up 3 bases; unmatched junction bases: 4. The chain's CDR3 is CASSRTSGGAEETQYF. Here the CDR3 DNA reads TGCGCCAGCAGTAGGACTAGCGGGGGGGCAGAAGAGACCCAGTACTTC.

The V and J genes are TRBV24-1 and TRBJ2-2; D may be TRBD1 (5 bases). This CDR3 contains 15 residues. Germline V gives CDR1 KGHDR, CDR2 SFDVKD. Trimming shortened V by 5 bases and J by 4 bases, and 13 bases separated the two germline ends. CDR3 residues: CATSARGRATGELFF. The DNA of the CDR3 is TGTGCCACCAGTGCCCGCGGCAGGGCCACCGGGGAGCTGTTTTTT.

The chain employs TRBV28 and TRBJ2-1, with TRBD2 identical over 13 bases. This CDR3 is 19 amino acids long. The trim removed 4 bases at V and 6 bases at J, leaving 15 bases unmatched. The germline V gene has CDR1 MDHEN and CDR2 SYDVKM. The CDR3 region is CASSSPLLTSGGILNEQFF. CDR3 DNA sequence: TGTGCCAGCAGTTCCCCGCTTCTGACTAGCGGGGGGATACTCAATGAGCAGTTCTTC.

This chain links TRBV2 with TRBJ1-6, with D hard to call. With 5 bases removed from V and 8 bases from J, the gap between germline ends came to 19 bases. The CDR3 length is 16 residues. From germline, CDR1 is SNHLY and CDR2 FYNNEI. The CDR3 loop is CASSYRATFGDSPLHF. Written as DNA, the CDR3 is TGTGCCAGCAGTTACCGGGCTACCTTCGGGGATTCACCCCTCCACTTT.

The CDR3 DNA is TGTGCCAGCAGTGACCCTCTTGCGGTGAGCTCCTACGAGCAGTACGTC. Protein sequence: CASSDPLAVSSYEQYV. The J gene is TRBJ2-7, the V gene TRBV6-4; no clear D. Germline CDR1 MRHNA, CDR2 SNTAGT. This CDR3 has 16 residues. Deletions cut 2 bases from V and 0 bases from J, with 14 bases between.

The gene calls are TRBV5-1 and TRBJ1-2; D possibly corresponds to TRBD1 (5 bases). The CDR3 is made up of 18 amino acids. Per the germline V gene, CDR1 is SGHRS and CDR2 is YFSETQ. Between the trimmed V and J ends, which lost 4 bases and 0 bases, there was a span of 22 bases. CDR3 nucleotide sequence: TGCGCCAGCAGCCCGCTTTCGGGGGGGGTGTCCCCTAACTATGGCTACACCTTC. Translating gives CASSPLSGGVSPNYGYTF. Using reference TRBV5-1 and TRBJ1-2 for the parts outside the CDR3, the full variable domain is KAGVTQTPRYLIKTRGQQVTLSCSPISGHRSVSWYQQTPGQGLQFLFEYFSETQRNKGNFPGRFSGRQFSNSRSEMNVSTLELGDSALYLCASSPLSGGVSPNYGYTFGSGTRLTVV.

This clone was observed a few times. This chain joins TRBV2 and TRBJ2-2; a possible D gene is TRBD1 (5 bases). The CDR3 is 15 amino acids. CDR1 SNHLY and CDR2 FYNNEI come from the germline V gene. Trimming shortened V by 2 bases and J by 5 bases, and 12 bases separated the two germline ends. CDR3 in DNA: TGTGCCAGCAGTGAATTGGGGCAGGGAACCGGGGAGCTGTTTTTT. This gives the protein CASSELGQGTGELFF. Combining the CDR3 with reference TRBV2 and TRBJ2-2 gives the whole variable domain EPEVTQTPSHQVTQMGQEVILRCVPISNHLYFYWYRQILGQKVEFLVSFYNNEISEKSEIFDDQFSVERPDGSNFTLKIRSTKLEDSAMYFCASSELGQGTGELFFGEGSRLTVL.

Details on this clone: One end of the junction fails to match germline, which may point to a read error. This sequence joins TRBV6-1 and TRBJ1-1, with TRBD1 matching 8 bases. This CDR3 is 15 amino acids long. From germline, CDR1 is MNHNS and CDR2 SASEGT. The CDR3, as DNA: TGTGCCAGCAGTACTCGGACAGGGAAGAACGCTGAAGCTTTCTTT. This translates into CASSTRTGKNAEAFF.